Below, 18 T cell receptor beta chains from the same sample are listed, as sequenced in a study of T cells in Graves' hyperthyroidism and ophthalmopathy. TCR beta CDR3 regions were amplified from RNA transcripts. A set of HTBI primers served as the primers for a first-round RT-PCR of the TCR CDR3. TCRdb called the multiplex PCR reads again in MiXCR, with one record for every CDR3 protein. Of 250,000 to 400,000 distinct CDR3 sequences listed, roughly 15% are singletons. Sequenced material: blood. The origin of the receptors is a woman aged 35 to 49 with Graves' ophthalmopathy.

The CDR3 DNA reads TGCAGTGCTAGAGATTCGGAGGGGAAGAGCTATGGCTACACCTTC. Translated, it gives CSARDSEGKSYGYTF. The gene calls are TRBV20-1 and TRBJ1-2; possible D gene TRBD1, 5 bases. Trimming left V 0 bases short and J 4 bases short, with 15 bases between. This CDR3 comprises 15 residues. The germline CDR1 and CDR2 sequences are DFQATT and SNEGSKA (reference sequence).

This chain connects TRBV5-6 to TRBJ2-1, with no clear D. Germline CDR1 reads SGHDT; CDR2 reads YYEEEE. The V gene lost 2 bases and the J gene lost 7 bases, with 16 bases spanning the gap. This CDR3 spans 15 amino acids. CDR3 residues: CASSFRVKLWNEQFF. CDR3 nucleotides: TGTGCCAGCAGCTTTCGGGTAAAACTATGGAATGAGCAGTTCTTC.

This clonotype has more than one count but fewer than ten. A much bigger clone sits one base away, suggesting this may be a read error. This CDR3 is missing its conserved last phenylalanine or tryptophan, likely due to a read error. V gene TRBV6-1 combines with J gene TRBJ2-7; unclear D gene. The CDR3 is 14 amino acids. The V end was cut by 1 base, the J end by 0 bases, with 7 bases between. CDR1 is MNHNS and CDR2 is SASEGT in the germline V gene. The CDR3: CASSEGLSSYEQYL. CDR3 DNA sequence: TGTGCCAGCAGTGAAGGTCTCAGCTCCTACGAGCAGTACCTC.

This clonotype was detected many times. The chain links TRBV28 to TRBJ2-7; the D is unclear. Per germline, CDR1 MDHEN and CDR2 SYDVKM. The CDR3 runs to 14 residues. V lost 6 bases and J 1 base, leaving 13 bases between the germline ends. The CDR3 region has the DNA TGTGCCAGCAGACAAGATAGACCTTCCTACGAGCAGTACTTC. It codes for CASRQDRPSYEQYF.

This clonotype was found a few times. This sequence joins TRBV4-1 and TRBJ1-6; 9 nucleotides match TRBD1. Germline CDR1 is MGHRA and CDR2 is YSYEKL. V dropped 3 bases and J dropped 8; count of bases not matched to a gene: 5. The CDR3 totals 15 residues. The CDR3 bases are TGCGCCAGCAGCCACGGACAGGGGACATATTCACCCCTCCACTTT. This encodes CASSHGQGTYSPLHF.

This clonotype was seen repeatedly, ten times or more. The CDR3 here is CASSRQASTGELFF. The CDR3 DNA reads as TGTGCCAGCAGCAGACAAGCTAGCACCGGGGAGCTGTTTTTT. The chain carries TRBV11-2 and TRBJ2-2; D remains ambiguous. The CDR3 contains 14 residues. The V end lost 5 bases, the J end lost 4 bases, and 11 bases lay between the germline ends. Germline V gene lookup returns CDR1 SGHAT and CDR2 FQNNGV.

This clonotype was seen more than once but under ten times. The chain links TRBV20-1 to TRBJ1-1; 7 bases align to TRBD1. V was pared by 7 bases and J by 1 base, with 6 bases of the junction left unmatched. The CDR3 runs 13 residues. CDR1 and CDR2 from the germline V gene are DFQATT and SNEGSKA (reference sequence). Here the CDR3 reads CSVTGVWNTEAFF. CDR3 DNA: TGCAGTGTTACAGGGGTATGGAACACTGAAGCTTTCTTT.

This chain connects TRBV7-3 to TRBJ2-7, with 8 bases identical to TRBD2. V lost 6 bases to trimming and J lost 2 bases; unmatched junction nucleotides: 9. CDR3 length: 15 residues. Germline lookup yields CDR1 SGHTA and CDR2 FQGTGA. The CDR3 sequence: CASRTSGGATYEQYF. CDR3 bases: TGTGCCAGCAGGACAAGCGGGGGCGCTACCTACGAGCAGTACTTC.

This clonotype has a count of ten or more. This chain uses TRBV7-2 with TRBJ2-1; TRBD2 agrees at 10 bases. Germline V gene data show CDR1 as SGHTA and CDR2 as FQGNSA. V was pared by 5 bases and J by 4 bases, with 14 bases of the junction left unmatched. The CDR3 loop spans 18 amino acids. The CDR3 here is CASSLIGLAELPYNEQFF. CDR3 nucleotides: TGTGCCAGCAGCCTGATCGGACTAGCGGAATTACCGTACAATGAGCAGTTCTTC.

At least ten counts were recorded for this clonotype. The rearrangement joins TRBV6-1 to TRBJ2-7; D possibly matches TRBD1 or TRBD2 (6 bases each). V was trimmed by 5 bases and J by 0 bases, leaving 26 bases between them. Germline CDR1 and CDR2: MNHNS and SASEGT. This CDR3 is 19 amino acids long. Written as DNA, the CDR3 is TGTGCCAGCAGTTCGGCCTTTCGAGGGGGGCAGGGACTCTCCTACGAGCAGTACTTC. Encoded protein: CASSSAFRGGQGLSYEQYF.

This clonotype has a count of ten or more. V usage is TRBV2 and J usage is TRBJ1-5, with TRBD1 matching 9 bases. V was clipped by 6 bases and J by 6 bases; unmatched bases: 9. The CDR3 spans 15 residues. Per germline, CDR1 SNHLY and CDR2 FYNNEI. This chain's CDR3 is CASRGPGQGSQPQHF. The CDR3 DNA follows: TGTGCCAGCAGAGGACCGGGACAGGGCAGTCAGCCCCAGCATTTT.

In its sample, this clonotype was seen a few times. This rearrangement joins TRBV9 to TRBJ2-1; 10 nucleotides align to TRBD2. Germline assignment: CDR1 SGDLS and CDR2 YYNGEE. The V and J ends lost 4 bases and 2 bases, in that order; junction bases with no gene match: 3. The CDR3 covers 15 residues. Here the CDR3 DNA reads TGTGCCAGCAGCCTGGGGACTAGCGCCTACAATGAGCAGTTCTTC. It translates to CASSLGTSAYNEQFF.

The chain recombines TRBV28 with TRBJ1-6; D gene unclear. The CDR3 sequence is 13 residues long. Trimming took 7 bases from V and 7 from J, leaving 11 bases between them. Germline loops: CDR1 MDHEN, CDR2 SYDVKM. The CDR3: CASTPKPNSPLHF. Here the CDR3 DNA reads TGTGCCAGCACCCCTAAGCCAAATTCACCCCTCCACTTT.

The chain employs TRBV18 and TRBJ1-3; D is possibly TRBD1 (5 bases). V lost 8 bases, J lost 2 bases, and 10 bases lay in between. Per the germline V gene, CDR1 is KGHSH and CDR2 is LQKENI. This CDR3 is 13 amino acids long. CDR3 nucleotide sequence: TGTGCCAGCGGCGCAGGGCCTGGAAACACCATATATTTT. Protein: CASGAGPGNTIYF.

This chain joins TRBV30 and TRBJ2-2, with a weak D call TRBD1 (6 bases). CDR1 and CDR2 (germline): GTSNPN, SVGIG (reference sequence). The CDR3 extends over 13 amino acids. Deletions cut 3 bases from V and 6 bases from J, with 11 bases between. The CDR3, as DNA: TGTGCCTGGAGCTACAGGGCCGCCGGGGAGCTGTTTTTT. Protein sequence: CAWSYRAAGELFF.

This clonotype has a count of ten or more. The V call is TRBV2, the J call TRBJ1-1; D ambiguous. Germline V gives CDR1 SNHLY, CDR2 FYNNEI. This CDR3 comprises 11 residues. Deletions cut 6 bases from V and 11 bases from J, with 13 bases between. CDR3 amino acids: CASSIFDWAFF. The CDR3 nucleotides are TGTGCCAGCAGCATCTTTGACTGGGCTTTCTTT.

V gene TRBV3-1 combines with J gene TRBJ2-1; D not certain. The CDR3 runs 20 residues. Germline lookup yields CDR1 LGHDT and CDR2 YNNKEL (reference sequence). The V end lost 0 bases, the J end lost 0 bases, and 21 bases lay between the germline ends. DNA for the CDR3: TGTGCCAGCAGCCAAGATCGTAGGACGACAAATAAACTCTCCTACAATGAGCAGTTCTTC. This sequence encodes CASSQDRRTTNKLSYNEQFF.

Ten or more counts support this clonotype. The rearrangement joins TRBV2 to TRBJ1-3; D not resolved. This CDR3 is 14 amino acids long. V shed 2 bases and J shed 7 bases, with 12 bases lying between them. Germline CDR1 is SNHLY and CDR2 is FYNNEI. CDR3 DNA: TGTGCCAGCAGTGAAACAGCGCGTGGGAACACCATATATTTT. This gives the protein CASSETARGNTIYF.